The 3 T cell receptor beta chains listed next were all sequenced from one sample in a study of vaccination and CD4 T cells after COVID-19. Sequencing of DNA taken from cultured CD4+ T cells relied on the Oncomine TCR Beta short-read assay. TCRdb reprocessed the PCR reads via MiXCR and lists one record per CDR3 protein. Of about 24,000 distinct CDR3 sequences listed, roughly 41% are singletons. These receptors have no identified antigens. Time point in this sample: late sampling 161 to 241 days after vaccination in a few convalescent patients. Indicated treatment: approximately nine-day PBMC culture with coronavirus spike peptide pools or control peptides (ViraFEST assay). The specimen comprised CD4+ T cells from blood, cultured in vitro, sampled about 7 months after SARS-CoV-2 vaccination. These receptors came from a human donor who had recovered from COVID-19.

This clonotype came up a few times. The chain couples TRBV20-1 to TRBJ2-1; 9 bases match TRBD2. This CDR3 is 14 amino acids long. Per the germline V gene, CDR1 is DFQATT and CDR2 is SNEGSKA (reference sequence). V trimming: 0 bases; J trimming: 7 bases; junction bases outside the gene matches: 4. The CDR3, as DNA: TGCAGTGCTAGAGATGCGGGAGGGCCAAATGAGCAGTTCTTC. It specifies CSARDAGGPNEQFF.

The V gene is TRBV27, the J gene TRBJ2-5; TRBD2 is a possible D gene (6 bases). The CDR3 loop spans 13 amino acids. CDR1 and CDR2 (germline): MNHEY, SMNVEV (reference sequence). With 7 bases removed from V and 0 bases from J, the gap between germline ends came to 9 bases. CDR3 protein: CASKLANQETQYF. In DNA, the CDR3 is TGTGCCAGCAAACTAGCTAACCAAGAGACCCAGTACTTC.

This clonotype was recorded only once. J is TRBJ1-6 and V is TRBV30; D remains ambiguous. V was cut by 0 bases and J by 14 bases, with 8 bases left in between. The CDR3 spans 11 residues. Germline V CDR1 and CDR2: GTSNPN, SVGIG (reference sequence). The CDR3: CAWSVSVTLHF. The CDR3 coding sequence is TGTGCCTGGAGTGTCTCTGTAACCCTCCACTTT.